Included here is one T cell receptor beta chain sequence, with context. What it binds is not known. There were TCR beta CDR3 regions amplified from RNA transcripts. With the HTBI primer set, the TCR CDR3 went through a first round of RT-PCR. One entry per CDR3 protein, called by TCRdb with MiXCR from the multiplex PCR reads. The table records just over 550,000 distinct CDR3 sequences, about 43% of them present only once. The CDR3 is 14 amino acids. V was pared by 6 bases and J by 5 bases, with 7 bases of the junction left unmatched. Stable Graves' hyperthyroidism denoted no ophthalmopathy progression over 18 months. Recently diagnosed hyperthyroidism of less than 2 months' duration affected patients aged 18 to 65. Every diagnosis used clinical symptoms, serum thyroxine and TRAb, thyroid ultrasound and orbital computed tomography. This specimen belongs to a study of T cells in Graves' hyperthyroidism and ophthalmopathy.

Whole-study results and caveats: The model foresaw ophthalmopathy a median roughly 6.6 months prior to onset.

This sequence originates from a woman younger than 35 with Graves' hyperthyroidism. The J gene is TRBJ2-5, the V gene TRBV12-3 or TRBV12-4, with 9 bases identical to TRBD1. The sequenced material came from peripheral blood or thyroid tissue (not recorded which). The DNA of the CDR3 is TGTGCCAGCAGCCCGGGACAGGGTTTTGAGACCCAGTACTTC. It specifies CASSPGQGFETQYF.